This T cell receptor beta chain emerged from a study of blood T cells in healthy people across ages (dated by TCRdb to 2013 to 2016). Looking at the study overall: In model experiments, template switching captured about one uniquely barcoded TCR beta cDNA molecule for every two T cells. To avoid experimental bias, donors of different ages were randomly spread across the sequencing lanes. The donors were divided into four age groups: young (average around 16 years), middle-aged (about 40), aged (62) and long-lived (about 80). Two additional independent replicas of 1 million unique cDNA reads from the same blood draw were analyzed for two donors (one aged 18 to 30 and one aged 80 or older). The study measured age-related changes in TCR beta repertoire diversity using deep sequencing normalized with unique cDNA molecular identifiers.

Receptors were amplified or captured by 5' RACE. The instrument given in TCRdb is Illumina HiSeq 2500. The second PCR ran for roughly 7 to 12 cycles and used a J-beta primer mix along with a sample-barcoded 5' primer. Each TCR beta cDNA molecule received a unique molecular identifier from a template-switch 5' adaptor carrying 12 random nucleotides. Each sample yielded at least 2.5 million CDR3-containing paired-end reads. All of the RNA was converted into first-strand cDNA using the Mint cDNA synthesis kit, with a TRBC-specific oligonucleotide serving as the primer. After uracil-DNA glycosylase treatment, a first 18-cycle PCR used universal primers M1SS and BC2_uni_R on all cDNA. Per the authors' processing: Normalization of each sample was performed by random selection of 1 million high-quality reads, each carrying a distinct molecular identifier. Reads sharing molecular identifiers were discarded rather than binned into consensus sequences. MiTCR, with a Q25 quality threshold and the strictest error-elimination algorithm, was used for CDR3 identification, clonotype clustering and error correction. A nonparametric unseen species model with Euler transformation was used to estimate lower-bound total TCR beta diversity. TCRdb cleaned the public reads at Q25 with fastp, built clones with MiXCR and kept in-frame beta chains. Records with the same CDR3 protein are collapsed into one entry carrying the most frequent genes and DNA. The V and J calls, along with clone size, are taken from TCRdb and not from the paper's own processing. The sample table lists fewer than 800,000 distinct CDR3 sequences, approximately 21% of them with a count of one. The ten biggest clones cover around 3.4% of the sample.

Systemically healthy Caucasian individuals from Russia, 39 in total and aged about 6 to 90 years, were included as donors. Approximately 9.3 milliliters of peripheral blood were drawn from each donor into EDTA-treated Vacutainer tubes. Ficoll-Paque density-gradient centrifugation was used to isolate PBMCs, with at least 6.5 million per sample. Total RNA was extracted from PBMCs with Trizol reagent, with at least 6 micrograms obtained per sample. The percentages of naive CD45RAhigh/CD27high T cells were determined by flow cytometry on a PBMC aliquot from every donor. On the study overall, not on this receptor specifically: Estimates of total diversity based on one million sequenced T cells were regarded as lower bounds and as underestimates. As age increased, observed TCR beta diversity per million T cells dropped in a roughly linear way, and a significant reduction was already evident by age about 36. Donor CMV infection status was unknown, potentially confounding age-related changes in expanded clonotypes. Bulk unsorted PBMC profiling prevented conclusive comparison of naive and antigen-experienced compartments. Observed TCR beta diversity correlated strongly with the percentage of naive T cells measured by flow cytometry. The long-lived group showed more naive CD4+ T cells, fewer expanded clones and increased TCR diversity than the aged group, suggesting age selection.

As regards this clonotype: The clone's antigen remains unknown. One base away lies a much larger clone, so this may be a sequencing read error.

This sequence was found in a man aged 65-85 years in good health. The specimen sequenced was blood.

This receptor has the CDR3 CASSPYEQYF. DNA sequence: TGTGCCAGCAGTCCATACGAGCAGTACTTC. The chain uses TRBV28 and TRBJ2-7, with the D gene not confidently named. From the germline V gene, CDR1 is MDHEN and CDR2 is SYDVKM. The CDR3 goes from the cysteine to the phenylalanine over 10 residues. The sequence is cut down to CDR3 DNA, 30 bases in frame from base 1. The germline ends are 3 bases apart after V is trimmed by 5 bases and J by 4 bases.